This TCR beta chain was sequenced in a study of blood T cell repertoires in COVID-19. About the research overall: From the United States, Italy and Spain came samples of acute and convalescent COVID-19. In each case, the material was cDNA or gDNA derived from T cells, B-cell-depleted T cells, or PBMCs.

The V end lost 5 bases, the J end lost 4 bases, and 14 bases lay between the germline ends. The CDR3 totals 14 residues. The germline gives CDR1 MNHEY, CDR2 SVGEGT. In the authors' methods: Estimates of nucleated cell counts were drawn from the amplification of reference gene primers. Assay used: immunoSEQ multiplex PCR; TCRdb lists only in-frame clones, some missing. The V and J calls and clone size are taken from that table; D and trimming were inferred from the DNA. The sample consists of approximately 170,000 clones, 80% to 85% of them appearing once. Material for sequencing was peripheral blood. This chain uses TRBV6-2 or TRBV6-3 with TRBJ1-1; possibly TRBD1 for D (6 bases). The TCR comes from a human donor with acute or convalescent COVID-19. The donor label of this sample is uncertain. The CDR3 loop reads CASSARGGPTEAFF. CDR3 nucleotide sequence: TGTGCCAGCAGTGCCCGGGGGGGGCCCACTGAAGCTTTCTTT.